The T cell receptor beta chain under discussion was sequenced for a study of blood T cells in healthy people across ages. Findings and limits, study-wide: Significant beta diversity loss was already apparent by age around 40, declining roughly linearly.

CDR1 and CDR2 from the germline V gene are MNHEY and SVGAGI. The CDR3 is made up of 13 amino acids. Trimming cost V 7 bases and J 5 bases, with 14 bases left between them. Alongside a J-beta primer mix, a sample-barcoded 5' primer served in a second PCR lasting roughly 7 to 12 cycles. Every molecule of cDNA carried a tag from a template-switch adaptor with 12 random nucleotides. CDR3-containing paired-end reads numbering at least 2.5 million came from each sample. TCRdb reprocessed the 5' RACE reads via MiXCR and lists one record per CDR3 protein. The table lists approximately 800,000 distinct CDR3 sequences, about half of them singletons, with roughly 18% in the top ten. Researchers collected ten milliliters of peripheral blood from every single donor. As concerns this clonotype: Antigen unknown.

The sequenced sample consisted of blood. The rearrangement uses TRBV6-5 and TRBJ2-5; no clear D gene. This TCR was sampled from an elderly man in good health. CDR3: CASTTRAKETQYF. The CDR3 bases are TGTGCCAGCACCACACGGGCTAAGGAGACCCAGTACTTC.